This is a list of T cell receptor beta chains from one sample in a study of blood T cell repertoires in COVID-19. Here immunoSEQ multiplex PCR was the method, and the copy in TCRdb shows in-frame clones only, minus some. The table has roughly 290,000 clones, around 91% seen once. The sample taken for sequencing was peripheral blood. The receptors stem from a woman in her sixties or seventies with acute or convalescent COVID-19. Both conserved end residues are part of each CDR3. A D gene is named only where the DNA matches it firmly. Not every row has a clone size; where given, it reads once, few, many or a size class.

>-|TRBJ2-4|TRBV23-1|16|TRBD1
TGCGCCAGCAGTCTCGCGAAGGGACAGGGAGAGGACATTCAGTACTTC
CASSLAKGQGEDIQYF
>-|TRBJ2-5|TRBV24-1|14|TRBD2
TGTGCCACCAGTGATTGGGGGAGGGAGGAGACCCAGTACTTC
CATSDWGREETQYF
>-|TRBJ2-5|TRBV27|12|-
TGTGCCAGCAGCCGGAGTCGGGAGACCCAGTACTTC
CASSRSRETQYF
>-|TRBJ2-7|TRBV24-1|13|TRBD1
TGTGCCACCAGTGCCGACAGGGGATACGAGCAGTACTTC
CATSADRGYEQYF
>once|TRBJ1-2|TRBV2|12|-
TGTGCCAGCAGTGGAGGTGTCTATGGCTACACCTTC
CASSGGVYGYTF
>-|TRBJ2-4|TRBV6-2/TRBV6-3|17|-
TGTGCCAGCAGCCTGATGGAGTTGGCGACAGCCAAAAACATTCAGTACTTC
CASSLMELATAKNIQYF
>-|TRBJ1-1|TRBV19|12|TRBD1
TGTGCCAGTAGTAAGCGACAGGGAGGAACTTTCTTT
CASSKRQGGTFF
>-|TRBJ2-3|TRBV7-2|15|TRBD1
TGTGCCAGCAGCCCGACAGGGGGGAGAGCAGATACGCAGTATTTT
CASSPTGGRADTQYF
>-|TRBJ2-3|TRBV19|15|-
TGTGCCAGTAGTATAGGGAGGGTTAACTTTGATACGCAGTATTTT
CASSIGRVNFDTQYF
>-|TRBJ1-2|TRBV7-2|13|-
TGTGCCAGCAGCTTATTCCAGGCAGATGGCTACACCTTC
CASSLFQADGYTF
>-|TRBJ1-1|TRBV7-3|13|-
TGTGCCAGCAGCTTAACGGGAGGGGCTGAAGCTTTCTTT
CASSLTGGAEAFF
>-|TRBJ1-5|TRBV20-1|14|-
TGCAGTGCTAGTGAGTGGGCAGCGGATCAGCCCCAGCATTTT
CSASEWAADQPQHF
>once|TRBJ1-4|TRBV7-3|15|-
TGTGCCAGCAGCCCCTCGACAGGCCGCTATGAAAAACTGTTTTTT
CASSPSTGRYEKLFF
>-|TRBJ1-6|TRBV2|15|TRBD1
TGTGCCGGGAGACTTGGACAGGGGGGGAATTCACCCCTCCACTTT
CAGRLGQGGNSPLHF
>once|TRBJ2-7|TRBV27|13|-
TGTGCCAGCAGTTTCGGACTGCAGGCCGAGCAGTACTTC
CASSFGLQAEQYF
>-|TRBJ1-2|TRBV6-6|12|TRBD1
TGTGCCATCCGCACAGGGGACCGAGGCTACACCTTC
CAIRTGDRGYTF
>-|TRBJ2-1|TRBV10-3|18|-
TGTGCCATCAGTGGAAACCATCGGACACATAGAAACTACAATGAGCAGTTCTTC
CAISGNHRTHRNYNEQFF
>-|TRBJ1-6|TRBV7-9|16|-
TGTGCCAGCAGCTTAGCATCCGGGGGAGGCAATTCACCCCTCCACTTT
CASSLASGGGNSPLHF